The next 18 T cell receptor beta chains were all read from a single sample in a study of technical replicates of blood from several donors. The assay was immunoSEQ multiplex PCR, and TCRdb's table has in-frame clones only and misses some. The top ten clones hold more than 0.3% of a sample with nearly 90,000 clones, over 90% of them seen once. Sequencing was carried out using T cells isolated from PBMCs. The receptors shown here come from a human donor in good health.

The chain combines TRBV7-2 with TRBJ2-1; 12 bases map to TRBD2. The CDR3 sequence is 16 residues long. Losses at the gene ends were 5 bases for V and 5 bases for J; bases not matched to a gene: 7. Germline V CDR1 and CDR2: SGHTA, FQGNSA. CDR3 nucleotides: TGTGCCAGCAGCCGAATACTAGCGGGAGGTAACAATGAGCAGTTCTTC. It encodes CASSRILAGGNNEQFF.

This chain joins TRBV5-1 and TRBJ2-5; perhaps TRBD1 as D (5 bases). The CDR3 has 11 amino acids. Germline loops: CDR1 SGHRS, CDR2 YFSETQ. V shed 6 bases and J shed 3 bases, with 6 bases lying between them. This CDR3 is CASKGEETQYF. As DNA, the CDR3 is TGCGCCAGCAAAGGGGAAGAGACCCAGTACTTC.

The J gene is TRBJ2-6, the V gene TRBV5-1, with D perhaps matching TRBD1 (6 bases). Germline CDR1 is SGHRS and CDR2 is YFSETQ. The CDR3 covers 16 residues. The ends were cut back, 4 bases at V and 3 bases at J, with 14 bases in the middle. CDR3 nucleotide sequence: TGCGCCAGCAGCAAGAACAGGGAGAGTGGGGCCAACGTCCTGACTTTC. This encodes CASSKNRESGANVLTF.

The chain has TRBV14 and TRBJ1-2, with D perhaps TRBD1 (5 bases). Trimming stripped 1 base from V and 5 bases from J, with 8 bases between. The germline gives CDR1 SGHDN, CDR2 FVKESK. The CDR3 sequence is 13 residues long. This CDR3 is CASSQGQLYGYTF. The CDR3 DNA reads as TGTGCCAGCAGCCAAGGACAGTTGTATGGCTACACCTTC.

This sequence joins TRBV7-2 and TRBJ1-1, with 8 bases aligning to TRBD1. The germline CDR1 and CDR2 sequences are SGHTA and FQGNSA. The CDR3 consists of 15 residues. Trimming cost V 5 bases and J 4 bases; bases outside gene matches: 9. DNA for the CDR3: TGTGCCAGCAGCCCCTATATACAGGGGGGCACTGAAGCTTTCTTT. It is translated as CASSPYIQGGTEAFF.

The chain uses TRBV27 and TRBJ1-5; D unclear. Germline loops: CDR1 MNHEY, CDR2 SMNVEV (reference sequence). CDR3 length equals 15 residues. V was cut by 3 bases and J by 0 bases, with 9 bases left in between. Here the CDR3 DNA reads TGTGCCAGCAGTTTCGCCATAGATAGCAATCAGCCCCAGCATTTT. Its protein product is CASSFAIDSNQPQHF.

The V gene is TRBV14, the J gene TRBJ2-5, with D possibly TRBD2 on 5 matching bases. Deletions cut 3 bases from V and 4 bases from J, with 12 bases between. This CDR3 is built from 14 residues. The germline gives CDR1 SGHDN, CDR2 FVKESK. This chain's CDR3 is CASSHPRELETQYF. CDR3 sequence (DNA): TGTGCCAGCAGCCATCCCCGGGAATTAGAGACCCAGTACTTC.

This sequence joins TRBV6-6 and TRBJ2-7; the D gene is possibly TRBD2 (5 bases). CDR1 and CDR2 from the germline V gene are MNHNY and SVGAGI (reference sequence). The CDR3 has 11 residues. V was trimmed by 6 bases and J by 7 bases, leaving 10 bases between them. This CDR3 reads CASSHSGEQYF. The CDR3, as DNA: TGTGCCAGCAGCCACTCGGGAGAGCAGTACTTC.

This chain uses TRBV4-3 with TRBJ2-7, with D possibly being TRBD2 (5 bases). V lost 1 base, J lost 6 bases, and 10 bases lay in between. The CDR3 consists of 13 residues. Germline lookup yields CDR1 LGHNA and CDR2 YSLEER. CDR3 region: CASSQVGVPEQYF. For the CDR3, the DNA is TGCGCCAGCAGCCAAGTCGGGGTGCCCGAGCAGTACTTC.

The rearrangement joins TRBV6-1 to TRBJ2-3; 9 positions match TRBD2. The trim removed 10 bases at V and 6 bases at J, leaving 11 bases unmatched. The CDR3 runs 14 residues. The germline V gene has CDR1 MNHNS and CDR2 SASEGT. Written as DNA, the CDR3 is TGTGCCATTCTAGTTAGCGGGGGACCGGATACGCAGTATTTT. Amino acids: CAILVSGGPDTQYF.

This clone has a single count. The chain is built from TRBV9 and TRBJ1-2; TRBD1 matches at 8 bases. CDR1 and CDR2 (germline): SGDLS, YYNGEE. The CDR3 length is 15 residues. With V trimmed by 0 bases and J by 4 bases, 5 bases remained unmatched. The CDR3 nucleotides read TGTGCCAGCAGCGTAGGACAGGGGTTGGGCTATGGCTACACCTTC. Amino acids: CASSVGQGLGYGYTF.

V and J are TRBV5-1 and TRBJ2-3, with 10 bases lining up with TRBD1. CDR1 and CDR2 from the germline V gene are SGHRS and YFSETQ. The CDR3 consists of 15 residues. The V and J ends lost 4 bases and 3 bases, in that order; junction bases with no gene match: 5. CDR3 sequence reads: CASSPRDRGTDTQYF. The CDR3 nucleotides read TGCGCCAGCAGCCCCCGGGACAGGGGAACAGATACGCAGTATTTT.

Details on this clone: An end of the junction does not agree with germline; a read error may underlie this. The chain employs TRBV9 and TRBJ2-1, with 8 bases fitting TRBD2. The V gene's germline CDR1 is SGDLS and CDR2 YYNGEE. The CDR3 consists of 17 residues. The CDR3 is CASSPGGLAGSYNELFF. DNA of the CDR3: TGTGCCAGCAGCCCGGGGGGTCTAGCGGGTTCCTACAATGAGCTGTTCTTC.

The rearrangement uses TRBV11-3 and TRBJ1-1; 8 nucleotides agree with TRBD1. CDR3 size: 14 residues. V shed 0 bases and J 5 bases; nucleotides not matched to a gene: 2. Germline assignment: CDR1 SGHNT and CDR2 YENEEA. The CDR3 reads CASSLEQGGTEAFF. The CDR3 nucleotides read TGTGCCAGCAGCTTAGAACAGGGGGGAACTGAAGCTTTCTTT.

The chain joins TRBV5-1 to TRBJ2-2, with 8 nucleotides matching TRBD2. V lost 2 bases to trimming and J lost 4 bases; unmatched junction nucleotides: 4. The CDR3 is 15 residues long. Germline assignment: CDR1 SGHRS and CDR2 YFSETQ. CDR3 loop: CASSFSGSPTGELFF. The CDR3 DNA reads TGCGCCAGCAGCTTCAGCGGGAGCCCCACCGGGGAGCTGTTTTTT.

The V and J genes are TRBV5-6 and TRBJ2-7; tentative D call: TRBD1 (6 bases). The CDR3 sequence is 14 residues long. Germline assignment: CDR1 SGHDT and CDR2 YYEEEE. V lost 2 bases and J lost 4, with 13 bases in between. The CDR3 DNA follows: TGTGCCAGCAGCTTTTTACAGGGATCTTACGAGCAGTACTTC. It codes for CASSFLQGSYEQYF.

The CDR3 nucleotides are TGTGCCAGCAGTGAATATGGGTGGGGGGATAACACTGAAGCTTTCTTT. Its translation: CASSEYGWGDNTEAFF. The J gene is TRBJ1-1, the V gene TRBV25-1, with TRBD1 as a possible D gene (5 bases). Germline V gives CDR1 MGHDK, CDR2 SYGVNS. The CDR3 extends over 16 amino acids. Between the trimmed V and J ends, which lost 0 bases and 2 bases, there was a span of 13 bases.

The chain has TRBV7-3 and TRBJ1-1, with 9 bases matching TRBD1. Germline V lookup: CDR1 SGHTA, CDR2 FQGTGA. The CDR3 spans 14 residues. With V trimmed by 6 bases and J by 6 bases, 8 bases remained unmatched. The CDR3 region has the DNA TGTGCCAGCAGACAACGACAGGGGGACTCTGAAGCTTTCTTT. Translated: CASRQRQGDSEAFF.